What follows are 27 T cell receptor beta chains derived from one specimen sequenced in a study of T cells in Graves' hyperthyroidism and ophthalmopathy. TCR beta CDR3 regions were amplified from RNA. The TCR CDR3 first-round RT-PCR relied on the HTBI primer set. TCRdb re-derived calls from the multiplex PCR reads in MiXCR, one entry per CDR3 protein. The sample contains approximately 330,000 distinct CDR3 sequences, around a fifth of which appear only once. The sequenced material came from blood. These receptors were obtained from a woman aged 45-59 years with Graves' hyperthyroidism.

V usage is TRBV28 and J usage is TRBJ1-3, with TRBD1 identical over 8 bases. J gave up 0 bases and V 3 bases, and 7 bases lay outside the gene matches. This CDR3 is 17 amino acids long. The germline V gene has CDR1 MDHEN and CDR2 SYDVKM. CDR3 sequence: CASSFGTGFNSGNTIYF. CDR3 coding DNA: TGTGCCAGCAGTTTCGGGACAGGATTTAACTCTGGAAACACCATATATTTT.

This clonotype was observed many times. The J gene is TRBJ2-1, the V gene TRBV12-3 or TRBV12-4; tentatively, D is TRBD1 or TRBD2 (5 bases each). This CDR3 is 15 amino acids long. Trimming cost V 6 bases and J 0 bases, with 12 bases left between them. The CDR3 region has the DNA TGTGCCAGCAGGCCCGGGACCATCTCCTACAATGAGCAGTTCTTC. Protein sequence: CASRPGTISYNEQFF.

This clonotype was seen at least ten times. This sequence joins TRBV28 and TRBJ1-5, with D unresolved. The CDR3 is made up of 12 amino acids. Germline V CDR1 and CDR2: MDHEN, SYDVKM. Trimming pared 3 bases from V and 5 bases from J, leaving 5 bases between. In DNA form, the CDR3 reads TGTGCCAGCAGTTTCCCACATCAGCCCCAGCATTTT. It is translated as CASSFPHQPQHF.

The chain carries TRBV5-6 and TRBJ1-2; 7 bases are shared with TRBD1. The germline V gene has CDR1 SGHDT and CDR2 YYEEEE. CDR3 length: 14 residues. V shed 3 bases and J 2 bases; nucleotides not matched to a gene: 4. The CDR3 sequence: CASSSQTGNYGYTF. In DNA form, the CDR3 reads TGTGCCAGCAGCTCGCAGACAGGGAACTATGGCTACACCTTC.

This clonotype was counted only a few times. This CDR3 is CSVQTGESPLHF. CDR3 DNA sequence: TGCAGCGTTCAGACAGGGGAATCACCCCTCCACTTT. The chain employs TRBV29-1 and TRBJ1-6; TRBD1 matches 8 bases. Losses at the gene ends were 5 bases for V and 10 bases for J; bases not matched to a gene: 4. Germline V CDR1 and CDR2: SQVTM, ANQGSEA. The CDR3 is 12 amino acids.

This clonotype has ten or more counts. The chain joins TRBV2 to TRBJ2-7; 12 bases match TRBD2. The CDR3 extends over 14 amino acids. V trimming: 5 bases; J trimming: 4 bases; junction bases outside the gene matches: 3. Germline V gene data show CDR1 as SNHLY and CDR2 as FYNNEI. CDR3 coding DNA: TGTGCCAGCAGTAAAGGACTAGCGGGATACGAGCAGTACTTC. This sequence encodes CASSKGLAGYEQYF.

This clonotype was detected many times. The chain uses TRBV5-1 and TRBJ2-5; possibly TRBD2 for D (5 bases). The germline V and J ends were trimmed by 0 bases and 3 bases, with 9 bases remaining between them. The germline V gene encodes CDR1 SGHRS and CDR2 YFSETQ. CDR3 length equals 14 residues. The DNA for the CDR3 is TGCGCCAGCAGCTTGGAACAGAGGGAAGAGACCCAGTACTTC. Protein product: CASSLEQREETQYF.

About this clonotype itself: With a much larger clone just one base away, this may be a read error. This chain links TRBV7-3 with TRBJ2-7; D could derive from TRBD1 or TRBD2 (5 bases each). The CDR3 runs 13 residues. CDR1 and CDR2 from the germline V gene are SGHTA and FQGTGA. Trimming took 1 base from V and 10 from J, leaving 14 bases between them. The CDR3 protein is CASSLRETGRQYF. CDR3 coding DNA: TGTGCCAGCAGCTTAAGGGAGACGGGACGACAGTACTTC.

This clonotype has ten or more counts. This chain connects TRBV12-3 or TRBV12-4 to TRBJ2-7; a weak D match, TRBD2 (5 bases). The CDR3 has 14 amino acids. The V gene lost 7 bases and the J gene lost 6 bases, with 19 bases spanning the gap. The CDR3 DNA is TGTGCCAGCACCCTCGGCACGAGGGAGAGCGAGCAGTACTTC. It encodes CASTLGTRESEQYF.

The genes are TRBV10-3 and TRBJ1-2; TRBD1 agrees at 7 bases. V lost 7 bases to trimming and J lost 4 bases; unmatched junction nucleotides: 6. The CDR3 loop spans 13 amino acids. The germline CDR1 and CDR2 sequences are ENHRY and SYGVKD. CDR3 nucleotides: TGTGCCATCAAAAACAGGGGCGGCTATGGCTACACCTTC. This gives the protein CAIKNRGGYGYTF.

The V and J genes are TRBV2 and TRBJ2-3; tentative D call: TRBD2 (6 bases). CDR1 and CDR2 from the germline V gene are SNHLY and FYNNEI. The CDR3 extends over 11 amino acids. The V and J ends lost 7 bases and 6 bases respectively, with 8 bases between them. CDR3 coding DNA: TGTGCCAGCACGGGAGATGATACGCAGTATTTT. This codes for CASTGDDTQYF.

V gene TRBV19 combines with J gene TRBJ1-5; 8 bases agree with TRBD1. The CDR3 contains 17 residues. V was pared by 0 bases and J by 2 bases, with 6 bases of the junction left unmatched. Germline CDR1 is LNHDA and CDR2 is SQIVND (reference sequence). In nucleotides, the CDR3 is TGTGCCAGTAGTATAGACCGTCAGGGGGCGCGCAATCAGCCCCAGCATTTT. Protein product: CASSIDRQGARNQPQHF.

The rearrangement uses TRBV9 and TRBJ2-2; TRBD2 aligns across 7 bases. CDR3 length: 17 amino acids. V lost 4 bases, J lost 1 base, and 10 bases stayed unmatched. Looked up from germline, CDR1 is SGDLS and CDR2 is YYNGEE. In nucleotides, the CDR3 is TGTGCCAGCAGCACCCCCCCCAGCGGGGTGAACACCGGGGAGCTGTTTTTT. It translates to CASSTPPSGVNTGELFF.

This clonotype was counted between two and nine times. This chain uses TRBV5-5 with TRBJ2-5, with D possibly TRBD2 on 7 matching bases. Trimming pared 4 bases from V and 5 bases from J, leaving 15 bases between. CDR1 is SGHKS and CDR2 is YYEKEE in the germline V gene (reference sequence). The CDR3 is made up of 14 amino acids. This CDR3 reads CASSLPGGEETQYF. The CDR3, as DNA: TGTGCCAGCAGCCTCCCGGGGGGCGAGGAGACCCAGTACTTC.

This clonotype was found many times. The chain couples TRBV28 to TRBJ2-7; D is possibly TRBD1 (5 bases). CDR1 and CDR2 from the germline V gene are MDHEN and SYDVKM. V was pared by 6 bases and J by 5 bases, with 17 bases between. This CDR3 contains 14 residues. CDR3 residues: CASSLRVPGNEQYF. The CDR3 DNA reads as TGTGCCAGCAGCCTCAGGGTGCCTGGGAACGAGCAGTACTTC.

This chain uses TRBV28 with TRBJ2-3, with D uncertain. Germline CDR1 reads MDHEN; CDR2 reads SYDVKM. With 8 bases removed from V and 7 bases from J, the gap between germline ends came to 13 bases. The length of the CDR3 is 12 residues. The CDR3 DNA is TGTGCCAGCGGAACCAGTGGGAATACGCAGTATTTT. The encoded protein is CASGTSGNTQYF. The full variable domain, completed using reference TRBV28 and TRBJ2-3, is DVKVTQSSRYLVKRTGEKVFLECVQDMDHENMFWYRQDPGLGLRLIYFSYDVKMKEKGDIPEGYSVSREKKERFSLILESASTNQTSMYLCASGTSGNTQYFGPGTRLTVL.

The CDR3 is CASSQTRGIQYF. The CDR3 region has the DNA TGTGCCAGCAGCCAAACAAGGGGCATTCAGTACTTC. The chain is built from TRBV3-1 and TRBJ2-4; TRBD1 is a possible D gene (5 bases). Trimming cost V 2 bases and J 9 bases, with 8 bases left between them. CDR3 size: 12 residues. Germline CDR1 reads LGHDT; CDR2 reads YNNKEL (reference sequence).

The V call is TRBV12-3 or TRBV12-4, the J call TRBJ2-5; 12 bases agree with TRBD2. This CDR3 spans 16 amino acids. V dropped 2 bases and J dropped 5; count of bases not matched to a gene: 6. The CDR3 loop reads CASSLSSSGGGETQYF. The CDR3, as DNA: TGTGCCAGCAGTTTAAGCTCTAGCGGGGGGGGTGAGACCCAGTACTTC.

There are many counts of this clonotype. The rearrangement uses TRBV20-1 and TRBJ2-7; D is perhaps TRBD2 (6 bases). Germline V gives CDR1 DFQATT, CDR2 SNEGSKA (reference sequence). V lost 1 base, J lost 3 bases, and 16 bases lay in between. The CDR3 covers 15 residues. The CDR3 DNA reads as TGCAGTGCTAGAGTATTTGGAGGGACGATCTACGAGCAGTACTTC. The encoded protein is CSARVFGGTIYEQYF.

This clonotype was counted a few times. This chain uses TRBV20-1 with TRBJ1-6, with a tentative D call TRBD1 (5 bases). CDR3 length equals 15 residues. The germline V gene encodes CDR1 DFQATT and CDR2 SNEGSKA (reference sequence). Trimming cost V 5 bases and J 4 bases, with 15 bases left between them. The CDR3 DNA sequence: TGCAGTGCTCGCGCCGGGGGGGGATATAATTCACCCCTCCACTTT. It specifies CSARAGGGYNSPLHF.

The rearrangement uses TRBV7-2 and TRBJ2-3; 9 positions match TRBD2. Germline V gives CDR1 SGHTA, CDR2 FQGNSA. The CDR3 has 15 amino acids. With 3 bases clipped from V and 3 bases from J, the junction kept 4 bases outside the gene matches. In DNA form, the CDR3 reads TGTGCCAGCAGCTTTCCTAGCGGGACGACAGATACGCAGTATTTT. This sequence encodes CASSFPSGTTDTQYF. Drawing the rest from reference TRBV7-2 and TRBJ2-3, the complete variable domain is GAGVSQSPSNKVTEKGKDVELRCDPISGHTALYWYRQSLGQGLEFLIYFQGNSAPDKSGLPSDRFSAERTGGSVSTLTIQRTQQEDSAVYLCASSFPSGTTDTQYFGPGTRLTVL.

The rearrangement uses TRBV9 and TRBJ2-2; tentatively, D is TRBD1 or TRBD2 (6 bases each). The V and J ends lost 1 base and 4 bases respectively, with 14 bases between them. The germline V gene encodes CDR1 SGDLS and CDR2 YYNGEE. This CDR3 has 16 amino acids. The chain's CDR3 is CASSVFMWGATGELFF. CDR3 DNA sequence: TGTGCCAGCAGCGTATTCATGTGGGGGGCCACCGGGGAGCTGTTTTTT.

This clonotype came up a few times. V usage is TRBV5-1 and J usage is TRBJ2-5; a possible D gene is TRBD1 (6 bases). V gave up 0 bases and J gave up 3 bases, with 6 bases separating them. Germline lookup yields CDR1 SGHRS and CDR2 YFSETQ. There are 13 residues in the CDR3. CDR3 sequence (DNA): TGCGCCAGCAGCTTGGGGACAGAAGAGACCCAGTACTTC. Residues: CASSLGTEETQYF. The full variable domain, its missing parts supplied by reference TRBV5-1 and TRBJ2-5, is KAGVTQTPRYLIKTRGQQVTLSCSPISGHRSVSWYQQTPGQGLQFLFEYFSETQRNKGNFPGRFSGRQFSNSRSEMNVSTLELGDSALYLCASSLGTEETQYFGPGTRLLVL.

In this sample, this clonotype turned up a few times. The chain is built from TRBV6-2 or TRBV6-3 and TRBJ1-1; D is unclear. Trimming stripped 5 bases from V and 3 bases from J, with 13 bases between. This CDR3 has 14 amino acids. Germline V gene sequence: CDR1 MNHEY, CDR2 SVGEGT. The CDR3 here is CASSRIGRDTEAFF. The CDR3 bases are TGTGCCAGCAGTCGGATAGGAAGGGACACTGAAGCTTTCTTT.

The sample holds many counts of this clonotype. V usage is TRBV5-1 and J usage is TRBJ2-2; D possibly corresponds to TRBD1 (6 bases). V was clipped by 7 bases and J by 0 bases, with 13 bases between them. This CDR3 is 15 amino acids long. The germline CDR1 and CDR2 sequences are SGHRS and YFSETQ. CDR3 amino acids: CASSNRASNTGELFF. The CDR3 nucleotides are TGCGCCAGCTCCAACAGGGCCTCGAACACCGGGGAGCTGTTTTTT.

The rearrangement links TRBV19 to TRBJ1-3, with no clear D. This CDR3 is built from 12 residues. V dropped 0 bases and J dropped 4 bases, with 1 base sitting between them. Germline V lookup: CDR1 LNHDA, CDR2 SQIVND (reference sequence). The CDR3 spells CASSIDGNTIYF. CDR3 DNA: TGTGCCAGTAGTATAGACGGAAACACCATATATTTT.

The V call is TRBV5-1, the J call TRBJ2-2, with 8 bases that match TRBD1. Per germline, CDR1 SGHRS and CDR2 YFSETQ. The CDR3 covers 15 residues. V gave up 9 bases and J gave up 2 bases; unmatched junction bases: 9. CDR3 sequence: CATNTGGVNTGELFF. For the CDR3, the DNA is TGCGCCACCAATACAGGGGGTGTTAACACCGGGGAGCTGTTTTTT.